The sequence of this T cell receptor (beta chain) was determined in a study of T-cell reconstitution after alpha-beta-depleted transplantation in children. This CDR3 spans 15 amino acids. Germline lookup yields CDR1 MNHEY and CDR2 SVGAGI. Trimming pared 0 bases from V and 0 bases from J, leaving 6 bases between. Using unique molecular identifiers, the investigators prepared the TCRbeta library. MiXCR, applied by TCRdb to the PCR reads, yields one record per CDR3 protein. The sample holds about 360,000 distinct CDR3 sequences, about 14% seen once. In its sample, this clonotype was seen many times. This material consisted of PBMCs, taken from the stem cell graft. The TCR comes from a human donor who donated a stem cell graft to a child with Fanconi anemia. The chain links TRBV6-5 to TRBJ1-3, with TRBD1 as a possible D gene (5 bases). The chain's CDR3 is CASSYSRGSGNTIYF. The CDR3 nucleotides read TGTGCCAGCAGTTACTCAAGGGGCTCTGGAAACACCATATATTTT.